This entry lists 6 T cell receptor beta chains sequenced from one sample in a study of T-cell memory formation after mild COVID-19 (dated by TCRdb to the early 2020s). Receptor amplification or capture employed 5' RACE. Sequenced using an Illumina NovaSeq 6000. TCRdb itself trimmed the public reads at Q25 with fastp, ran MiXCR and retained productive beta chains. Records with the same CDR3 protein are collapsed into one entry carrying the most frequent genes and DNA. The sample table records about 190,000 distinct CDR3 sequences; 20% to 25% of these occur just once. Under 30% of the sample comes from the top ten. Sequencing was carried out using PBMCs or a T cell subset sorted from them (not recorded which). Receptor source: an adult woman who had mild COVID-19 (a few samples of this study predate the infection). The sample titles of this study are shuffled in the database, so cell type and time point are left out; the donor was told from shared clones.

The chain uses TRBV12-3 or TRBV12-4 and TRBJ1-1; D gene uncertain. V was pared by 5 bases and J by 8 bases, with 15 bases between. The CDR3 loop spans 13 amino acids. The CDR3 nucleotides are TGTGCCAGCAGTCCCCTTGGACCGTTCGAAGCTTTCTTT. It specifies CASSPLGPFEAFF.

The chain is built from TRBV19 and TRBJ1-4; D possibly corresponds to TRBD1 (6 bases). The V gene's germline CDR1 is LNHDA and CDR2 SQIVND (reference sequence). The CDR3 has 15 amino acids. V dropped 5 bases and J dropped 5 bases, with 15 bases sitting between them. In nucleotides, the CDR3 is TGTGCCAGTAGTCTGATGTGGGGGCAGAATGAAAAACTGTTTTTT. It translates to CASSLMWGQNEKLFF.

This clonotype has at least ten counts. The V gene is TRBV5-6, the J gene TRBJ2-1; a possible D gene is TRBD1 (6 bases). V shed 1 base and J shed 7 bases, with 12 bases lying between them. CDR1 is SGHDT and CDR2 is YYEEEE in the germline V gene. This CDR3 contains 14 residues. DNA for the CDR3: TGTGCCAGCAGCTTGCGGCAGGGGATAAATGAGCAGTTCTTC. Translation gives CASSLRQGINEQFF.

This clonotype was counted between two and nine times. Here the CDR3 DNA reads TGTGCCAGCAGTGGATTGGTGGCTGGGGGACAGGGGTTGCGAGAGACCCAGTACTTC. This gives the protein CASSGLVAGGQGLRETQYF. The J gene is TRBJ2-5, the V gene TRBV6-1; 10 nucleotides align to TRBD1. This CDR3 contains 19 residues. CDR1 and CDR2 from the germline V gene are MNHNS and SASEGT. V shed 4 bases, J shed 4 bases, and the junction held 18 bases outside the gene matches.

The chain uses TRBV6-2 or TRBV6-3 and TRBJ2-1; 8 bases match TRBD2. Per the germline V gene, CDR1 is MNHEY and CDR2 is SVGEGT. The CDR3 is made up of 15 amino acids. With 6 bases clipped from V and 4 bases from J, the junction kept 8 bases outside the gene matches. CDR3 protein: CASSHGTSRYNEQFF. As DNA, the CDR3 is TGTGCCAGCAGCCACGGGACTAGTAGATACAATGAGCAGTTCTTC.

This clonotype was counted between two and nine times. V and J are TRBV25-1 and TRBJ1-2, with D possibly being TRBD1 (5 bases). Germline V lookup: CDR1 MGHDK, CDR2 SYGVNS. This CDR3 is 13 amino acids long. With 1 base removed from V and 5 bases from J, the gap between germline ends came to 8 bases. CDR3 DNA sequence: TGTGCCAGCAGTGAATCGGACATTTATGGCTACACCTTC. Translated: CASSESDIYGYTF.